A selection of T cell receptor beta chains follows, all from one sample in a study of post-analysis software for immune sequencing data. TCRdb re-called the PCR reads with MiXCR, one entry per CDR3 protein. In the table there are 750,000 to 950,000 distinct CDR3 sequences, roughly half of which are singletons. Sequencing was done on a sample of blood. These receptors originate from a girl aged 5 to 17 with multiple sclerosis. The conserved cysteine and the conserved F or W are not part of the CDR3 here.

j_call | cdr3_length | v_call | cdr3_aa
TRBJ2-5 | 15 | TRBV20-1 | SARWLRTSLYQETQY
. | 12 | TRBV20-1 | SAREGRGAKTQY
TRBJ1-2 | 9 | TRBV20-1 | SARLRDGYT
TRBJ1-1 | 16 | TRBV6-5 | ASSYSRWGAPKGTEAF
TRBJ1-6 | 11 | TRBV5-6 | ASSWRGNSPLH
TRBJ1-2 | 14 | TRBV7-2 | ASSSQTRMSSYGYT
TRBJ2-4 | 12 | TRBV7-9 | ASSDSASGLEQY
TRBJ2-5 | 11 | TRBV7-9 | ASSRGTGTQQY
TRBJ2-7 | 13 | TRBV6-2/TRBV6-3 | ASSYGTSGRYEQY
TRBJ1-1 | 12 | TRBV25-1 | ASSPGHGDTEAF
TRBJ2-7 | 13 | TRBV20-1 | SASDRDYSSYEQY
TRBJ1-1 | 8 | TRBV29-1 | SALNTEAF
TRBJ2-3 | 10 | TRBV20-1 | SGTGGVDTQY
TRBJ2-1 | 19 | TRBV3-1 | ASSLKRLTSGGPSSYNEQF
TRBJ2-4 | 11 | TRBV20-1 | SARGRGGNIQY
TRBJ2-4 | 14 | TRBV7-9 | ASSFGDRGTKNIQY
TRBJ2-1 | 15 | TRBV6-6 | ASRRETGWGYINEQF
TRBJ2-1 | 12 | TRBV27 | ASSVSGRFNEQF
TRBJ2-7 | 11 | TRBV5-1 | ASSLGSLYEQY
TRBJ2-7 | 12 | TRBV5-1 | ASSLEHPSYEQY
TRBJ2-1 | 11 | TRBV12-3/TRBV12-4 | ASSSLMGNEQF
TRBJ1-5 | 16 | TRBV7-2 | ASSFGVAPGPSNQPQH
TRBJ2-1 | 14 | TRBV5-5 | ASSPIGGLARGEQF
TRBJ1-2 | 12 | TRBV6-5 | ASSPDQESYGYT
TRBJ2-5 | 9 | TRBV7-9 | ASSSGSTQY
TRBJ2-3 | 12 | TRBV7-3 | ASKAGGSTDTQY
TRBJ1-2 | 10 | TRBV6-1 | ASNQGGMGYT
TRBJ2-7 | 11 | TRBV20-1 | SAPSGRAYEQY
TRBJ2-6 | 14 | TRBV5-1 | ASRQGTASGANVLT
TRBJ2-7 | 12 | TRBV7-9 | ASSTRGGSHEQY
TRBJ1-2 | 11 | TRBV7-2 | ASSPTGGYGFT
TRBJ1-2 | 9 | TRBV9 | ASSALYGYT
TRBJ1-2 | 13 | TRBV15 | ATSRAARQGWGYT
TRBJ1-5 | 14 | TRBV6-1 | ASSGPGSNAVQPQH
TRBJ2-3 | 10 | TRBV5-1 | ASSLDPNTQY
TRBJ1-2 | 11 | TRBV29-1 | SVGRGFSYGYT
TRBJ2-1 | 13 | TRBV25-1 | ASSEGRGVYNEQF
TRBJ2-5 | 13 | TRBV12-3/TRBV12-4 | ASSPRSWYQETQY
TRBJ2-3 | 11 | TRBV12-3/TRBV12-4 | ASSLDSENTQY
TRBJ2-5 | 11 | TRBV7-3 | ASSLEVRETQY
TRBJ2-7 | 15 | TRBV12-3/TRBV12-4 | ASSFGTRSSPSYEQY
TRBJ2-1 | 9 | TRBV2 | ASSEPGKQF
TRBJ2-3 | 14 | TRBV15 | ATSRDKGWLTDTQY
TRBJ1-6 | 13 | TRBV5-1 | ASSPSGPRNSPLH
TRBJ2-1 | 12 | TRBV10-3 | AIRGGSSYNEQF
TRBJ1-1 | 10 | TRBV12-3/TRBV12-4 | ASTPGGVEAF
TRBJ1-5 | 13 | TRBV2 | ASNRGQGATQPQH
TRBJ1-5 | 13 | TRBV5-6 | ASSFRWRVDQPQH
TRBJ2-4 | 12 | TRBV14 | ASSHNRVYGIQY
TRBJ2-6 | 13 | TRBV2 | ARGTGISGANVLT
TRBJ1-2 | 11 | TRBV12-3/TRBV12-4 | ASSLPGRNGYT
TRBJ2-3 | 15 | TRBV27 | ASSLSASGVRASGQY
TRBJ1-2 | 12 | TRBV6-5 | ASSPPGQGGGYT
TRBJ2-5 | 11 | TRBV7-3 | ASSSKGRETQY